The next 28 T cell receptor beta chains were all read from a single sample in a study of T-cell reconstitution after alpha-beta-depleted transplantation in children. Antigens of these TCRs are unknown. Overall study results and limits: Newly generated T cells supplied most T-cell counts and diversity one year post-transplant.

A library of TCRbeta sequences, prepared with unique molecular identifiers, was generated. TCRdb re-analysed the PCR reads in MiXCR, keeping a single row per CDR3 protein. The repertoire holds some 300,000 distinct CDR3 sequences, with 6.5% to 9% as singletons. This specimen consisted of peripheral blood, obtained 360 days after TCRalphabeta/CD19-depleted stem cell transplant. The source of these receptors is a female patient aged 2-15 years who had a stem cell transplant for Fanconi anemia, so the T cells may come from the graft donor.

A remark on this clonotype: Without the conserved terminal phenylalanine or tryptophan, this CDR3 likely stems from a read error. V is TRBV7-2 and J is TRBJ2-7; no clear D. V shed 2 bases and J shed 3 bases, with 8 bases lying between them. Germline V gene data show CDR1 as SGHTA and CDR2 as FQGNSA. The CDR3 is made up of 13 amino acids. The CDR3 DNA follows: TGTGCCAGCAGCTTAAGCACCATCTACGAGCAGTACGGC. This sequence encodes CASSLSTIYEQYG.

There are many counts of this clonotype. The CDR3 sequence is CASSFSQVADTQYF. CDR3 DNA: TGTGCCAGCAGTTTTTCACAGGTGGCAGATACGCAGTATTTT. The chain recombines TRBV28 with TRBJ2-3; possibly TRBD1 for D (5 bases). The V gene's germline CDR1 is MDHEN and CDR2 SYDVKM. This CDR3 has 14 amino acids. Between the trimmed V and J ends, which lost 3 bases and 4 bases, there was a span of 11 bases.

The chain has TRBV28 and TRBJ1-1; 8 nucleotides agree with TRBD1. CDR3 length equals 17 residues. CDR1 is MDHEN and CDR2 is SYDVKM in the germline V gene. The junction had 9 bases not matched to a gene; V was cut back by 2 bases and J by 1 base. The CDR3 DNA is TGTGCCAGCAGTTTAGGGCAGGGGGCTTGGAGGAACACTGAAGCTTTCTTT. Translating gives CASSLGQGAWRNTEAFF.

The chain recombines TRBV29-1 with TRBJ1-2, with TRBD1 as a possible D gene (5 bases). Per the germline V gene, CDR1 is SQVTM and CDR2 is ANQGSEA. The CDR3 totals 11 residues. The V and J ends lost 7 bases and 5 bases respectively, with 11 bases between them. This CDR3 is CSGGGEYGYTF. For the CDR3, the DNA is TGCAGCGGGGGGGGGGAGTATGGCTACACCTTC.

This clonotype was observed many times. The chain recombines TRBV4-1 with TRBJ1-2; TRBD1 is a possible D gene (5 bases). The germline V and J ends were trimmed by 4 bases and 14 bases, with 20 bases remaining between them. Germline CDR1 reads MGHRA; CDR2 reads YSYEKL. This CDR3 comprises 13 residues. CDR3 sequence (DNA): TGCGCCAGCAGCCTGACCGGGACGTCGCTGGGAACCTTC. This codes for CASSLTGTSLGTF.

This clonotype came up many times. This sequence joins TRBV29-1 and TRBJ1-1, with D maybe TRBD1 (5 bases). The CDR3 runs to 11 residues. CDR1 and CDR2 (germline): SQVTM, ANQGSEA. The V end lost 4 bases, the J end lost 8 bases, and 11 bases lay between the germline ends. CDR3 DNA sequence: TGCAGCGTTGGGGGGGGAAGGGAAGCTTTCTTT. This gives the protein CSVGGGREAFF. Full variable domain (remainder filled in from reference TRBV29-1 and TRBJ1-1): SAVISQKPSRDICQRGTSLTIQCQVDSQVTMMFWYRQQPGQSLTLIATANQGSEATYESGFVIDKFPISRPNLTFSTLTVSNMSPEDSSIYLCSVGGGREAFFGQGTRLTVV.

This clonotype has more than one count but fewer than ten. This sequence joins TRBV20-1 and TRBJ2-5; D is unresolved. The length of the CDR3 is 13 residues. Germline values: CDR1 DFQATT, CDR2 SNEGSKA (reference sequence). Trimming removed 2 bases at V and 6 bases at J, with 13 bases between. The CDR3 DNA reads TGCAGTGCTAGACTTACACGCCCCAAGACCCAGTACTTC. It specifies CSARLTRPKTQYF.

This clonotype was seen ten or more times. The CDR3: CATSRAMSTDTQYF. The CDR3 DNA is TGTGCCACCAGCAGAGCTATGAGCACAGATACGCAGTATTTT. The rearrangement uses TRBV15 and TRBJ2-3, with unresolved D. Germline V gene lookup returns CDR1 LNHNV and CDR2 YYDKDF (reference sequence). The CDR3 totals 14 residues. V gave up 1 base and J gave up 0 bases, with 5 bases separating them. The full variable domain, its missing parts supplied by reference TRBV15 and TRBJ2-3, is DAMVIQNPRYQVTQFGKPVTLSCSQTLNHNVMYWYQQKSSQAPKLLFHYYDKDFNNEADTPDNFQSRRPNTSFCFLDIRSPGLGDTAMYLCATSRAMSTDTQYFGPGTRLTVL.

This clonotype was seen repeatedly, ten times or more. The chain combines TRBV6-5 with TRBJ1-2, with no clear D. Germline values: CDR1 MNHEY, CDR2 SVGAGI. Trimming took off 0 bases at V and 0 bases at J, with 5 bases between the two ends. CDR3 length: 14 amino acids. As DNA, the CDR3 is TGTGCCAGCAGTTACTCAACAGCTAACTATGGCTACACCTTC. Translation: CASSYSTANYGYTF.

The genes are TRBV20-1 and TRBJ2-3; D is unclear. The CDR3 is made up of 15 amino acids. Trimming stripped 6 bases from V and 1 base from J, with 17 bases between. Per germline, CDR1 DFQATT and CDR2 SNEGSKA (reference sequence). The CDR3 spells CSAPVVQRRTDTQYF. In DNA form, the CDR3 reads TGCAGTGCCCCCGTTGTACAGAGACGCACAGATACGCAGTATTTT.

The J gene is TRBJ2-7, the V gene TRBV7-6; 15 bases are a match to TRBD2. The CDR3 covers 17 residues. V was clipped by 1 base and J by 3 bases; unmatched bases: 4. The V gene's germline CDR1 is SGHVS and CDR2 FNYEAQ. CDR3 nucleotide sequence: TGTGCCAGCAGCTTAGGGGGGACTAGCGGGGGGATCTACGAGCAGTACTTC. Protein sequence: CASSLGGTSGGIYEQYF.

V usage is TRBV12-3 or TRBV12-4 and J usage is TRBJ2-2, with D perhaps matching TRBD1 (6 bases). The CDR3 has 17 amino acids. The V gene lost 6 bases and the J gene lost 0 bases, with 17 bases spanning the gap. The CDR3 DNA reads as TGTGCCAGCAGCCCCACTTGGGGGACACCGAACACCGGGGAGCTGTTTTTT. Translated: CASSPTWGTPNTGELFF.

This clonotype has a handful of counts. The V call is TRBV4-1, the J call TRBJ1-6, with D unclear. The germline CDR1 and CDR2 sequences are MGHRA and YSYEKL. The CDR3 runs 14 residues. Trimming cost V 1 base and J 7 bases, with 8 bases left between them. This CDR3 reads CASSQARPNSPLHF. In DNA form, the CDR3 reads TGCGCCAGCAGCCAAGCACGGCCAAATTCACCCCTCCACTTT.

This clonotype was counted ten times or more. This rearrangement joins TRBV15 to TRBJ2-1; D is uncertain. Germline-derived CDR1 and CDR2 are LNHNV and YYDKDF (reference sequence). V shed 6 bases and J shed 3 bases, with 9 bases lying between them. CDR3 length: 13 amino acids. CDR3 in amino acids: CATRPSSYNEQFF. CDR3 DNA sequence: TGTGCCACCAGACCGTCTAGCTACAATGAGCAGTTCTTC.

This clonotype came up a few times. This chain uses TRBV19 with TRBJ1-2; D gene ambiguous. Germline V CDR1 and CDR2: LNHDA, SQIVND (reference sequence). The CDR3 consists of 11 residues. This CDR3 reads CAAGGNYGYTF. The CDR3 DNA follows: TGTGCAGCAGGCGGTAACTATGGCTACACCTTC.

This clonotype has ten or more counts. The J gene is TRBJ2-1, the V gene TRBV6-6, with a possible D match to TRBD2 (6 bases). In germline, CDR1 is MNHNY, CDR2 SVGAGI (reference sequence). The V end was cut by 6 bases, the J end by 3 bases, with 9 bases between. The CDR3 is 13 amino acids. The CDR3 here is CASREGSYNEQFF. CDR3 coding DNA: TGTGCCAGCAGGGAGGGGAGCTACAATGAGCAGTTCTTC.

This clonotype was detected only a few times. In nucleotides, the CDR3 is TGTGCCAGCAGCCACAATTCCTACAATGAGCAGTTCTTC. Translation gives CASSHNSYNEQFF. The chain has TRBV7-3 and TRBJ2-1; no clear D. Deletions cut 5 bases from V and 1 base from J, with 6 bases between. In germline, CDR1 is SGHTA, CDR2 FQGTGA. This CDR3 region has 13 residues. The variable domain in full, completed from reference TRBV7-3 and TRBJ2-1, reads GAGVSQTPSNKVTEKGKYVELRCDPISGHTALYWYRQSLGQGPEFLIYFQGTGAADDSGLPNDRFFAVRPEGSVSTLKIQRTERGDSAVYLCASSHNSYNEQFFGPGTRLTVL.

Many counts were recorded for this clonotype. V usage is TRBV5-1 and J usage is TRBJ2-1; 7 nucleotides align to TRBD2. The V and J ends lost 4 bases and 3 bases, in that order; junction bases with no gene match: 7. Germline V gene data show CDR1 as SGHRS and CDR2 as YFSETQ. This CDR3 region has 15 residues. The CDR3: CASSHPAGYYNEQFF. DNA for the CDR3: TGCGCCAGCAGCCACCCAGCGGGGTACTACAATGAGCAGTTCTTC.

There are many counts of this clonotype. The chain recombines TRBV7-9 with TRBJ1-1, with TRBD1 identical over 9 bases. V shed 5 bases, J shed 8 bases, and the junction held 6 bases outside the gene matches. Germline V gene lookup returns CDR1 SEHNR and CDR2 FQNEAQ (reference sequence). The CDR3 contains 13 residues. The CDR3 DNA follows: TGTGCCAGCAGCACCCGGGACAGGGTCGAAGCTTTCTTT. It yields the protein CASSTRDRVEAFF.

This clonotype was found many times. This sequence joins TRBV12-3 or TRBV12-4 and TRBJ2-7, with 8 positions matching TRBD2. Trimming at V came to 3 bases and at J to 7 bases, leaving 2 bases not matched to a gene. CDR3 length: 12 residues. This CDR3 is CASSFSGGEQYF. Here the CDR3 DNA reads TGTGCCAGCAGTTTCTCGGGAGGGGAGCAGTACTTC.

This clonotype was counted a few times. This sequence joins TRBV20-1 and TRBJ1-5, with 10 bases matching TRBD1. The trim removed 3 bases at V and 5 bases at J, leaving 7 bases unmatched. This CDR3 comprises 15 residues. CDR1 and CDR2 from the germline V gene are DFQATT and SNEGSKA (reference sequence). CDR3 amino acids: CSARTTGGRDQPQHF. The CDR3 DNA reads TGCAGTGCTAGGACGACAGGGGGCCGGGATCAGCCCCAGCATTTT.

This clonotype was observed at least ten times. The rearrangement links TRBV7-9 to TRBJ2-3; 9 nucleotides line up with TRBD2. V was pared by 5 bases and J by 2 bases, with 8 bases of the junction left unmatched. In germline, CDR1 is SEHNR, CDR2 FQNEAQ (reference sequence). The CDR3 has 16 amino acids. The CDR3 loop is CASSPLAGGYTDTQYF. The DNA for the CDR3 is TGTGCCAGCAGCCCACTCGCGGGGGGGTACACAGATACGCAGTATTTT.

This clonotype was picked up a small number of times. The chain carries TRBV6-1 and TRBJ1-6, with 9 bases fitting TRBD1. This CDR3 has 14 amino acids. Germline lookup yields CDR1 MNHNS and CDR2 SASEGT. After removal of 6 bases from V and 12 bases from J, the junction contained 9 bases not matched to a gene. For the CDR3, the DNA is TGTGCCAGCAGCCAAACAGGGGGCCGAGTACCCCTCCACTTT. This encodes CASSQTGGRVPLHF.

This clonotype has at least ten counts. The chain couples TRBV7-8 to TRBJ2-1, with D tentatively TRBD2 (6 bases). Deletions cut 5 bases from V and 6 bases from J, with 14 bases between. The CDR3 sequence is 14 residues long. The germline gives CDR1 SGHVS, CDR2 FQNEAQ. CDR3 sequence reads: CASSTGTPLNEQFF. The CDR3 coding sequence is TGTGCCAGCAGCACTGGGACTCCTCTCAATGAGCAGTTCTTC.

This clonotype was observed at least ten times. CDR3: CSVGWTVTAGAFF. The CDR3 coding sequence is TGCAGCGTTGGCTGGACGGTCACCGCAGGGGCTTTCTTT. The rearrangement links TRBV29-1 to TRBJ1-1; D perhaps matches TRBD1 (5 bases). The length of the CDR3 is 13 residues. The V end was cut by 4 bases, the J end by 11 bases, with 20 bases between. Germline-derived CDR1 and CDR2 are SQVTM and ANQGSEA.

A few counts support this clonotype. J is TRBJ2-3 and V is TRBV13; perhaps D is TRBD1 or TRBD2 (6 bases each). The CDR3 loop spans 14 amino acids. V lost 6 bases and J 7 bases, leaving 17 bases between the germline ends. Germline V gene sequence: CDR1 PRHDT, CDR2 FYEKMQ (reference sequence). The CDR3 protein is CASRTGGGTYTQYF. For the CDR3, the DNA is TGTGCCAGCAGGACCGGGGGCGGGACCTATACGCAGTATTTT.

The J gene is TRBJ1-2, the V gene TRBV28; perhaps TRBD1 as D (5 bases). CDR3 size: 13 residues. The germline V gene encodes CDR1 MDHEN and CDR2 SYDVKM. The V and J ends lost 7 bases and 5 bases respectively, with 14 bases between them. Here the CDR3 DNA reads TGTGCCAGCACCCCTTCCAGGGAGTATGGCTACACCTTC. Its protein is CASTPSREYGYTF.

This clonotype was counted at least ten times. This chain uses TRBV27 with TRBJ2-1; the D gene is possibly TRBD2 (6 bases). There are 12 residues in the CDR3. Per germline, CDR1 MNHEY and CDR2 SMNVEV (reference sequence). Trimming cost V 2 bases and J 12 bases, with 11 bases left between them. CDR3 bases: TGTGCCAGCAGTTTAGGGGGAGGTATGCAGTTCTTC. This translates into CASSLGGGMQFF.